This is a list of T cell receptor beta chains from one sample in a study of read filtering for tumor transcriptome and immune sequencing. TCRdb passed the reads through MiXCR, listing each CDR3 protein once. The profile shows about 38,000 distinct CDR3 sequences, roughly 15% of them singletons. Sequenced sample: a population of CD138-negative cells sorted from bone marrow. These receptors originate from a donor at least 40 years old with multiple myeloma. Both conserved end residues are part of each CDR3.

CDR3 | V
CSARLTSANEQYF | TRBV20-1
CASSLASGRASNEQFF | TRBV5-1
CASSVEVRETQYF | TRBV9
CASSLNRYNEQFF | TRBV7-9
CASSFWGRSQETQYF | TRBV12-3/TRBV12-4
CASSLRETSGRTPTVGGELFF | TRBV7-8
CSVGGIQGGQETQYF | TRBV29-1
CAWRQHYGYTF | TRBV30
CASSPPTGMGYNEQFF | TRBV18
CASSPIGGRIADTQYF | TRBV2
CSADPGASSSYNEQFF | TRBV29-1
CASGSQGATNEKLFF | TRBV28
CASSPSGTDTQYF | TRBV7-9
CSARQGLRNTEAFF | TRBV20-1
CSASLVQREVYEQYF | TRBV20-1
CASSGTGQGTYEQYF | TRBV9
CASSLGMDTEAFF | TRBV5-1
CASSPGLTSSGNTIYF | TRBV28
CSVDGNRLSSGANVLTF | TRBV29-1
CASSTDRGSKNSPLHF | TRBV5-1
CSATKRQGATYEQYF | TRBV20-1
CASSVGLLNAHFEKLFF | TRBV9
CSASAGTSGSSDTQYF | TRBV20-1
CGSGDWYEQYF | TRBV28
CASSPGRGETQYF | TRBV2
CSARPGLATDTQYF | TRBV20-1
CSSRTNEQLF | TRBV6-1
CASSASSGRAIEQFF | TRBV9
CASSSRGGLYGYTF | TRBV27
CSASYIGNTEAFF | TRBV20-1
CASSSPSGTGSENEQFF | TRBV5-6
CASSLPRGQGETQYF | TRBV11-2
CASSGMRLVVDVDEQFF | TRBV12-3/TRBV12-4
CATERPRAYNEQFF | TRBV7-9
CASRGQGIYGYTF | TRBV2